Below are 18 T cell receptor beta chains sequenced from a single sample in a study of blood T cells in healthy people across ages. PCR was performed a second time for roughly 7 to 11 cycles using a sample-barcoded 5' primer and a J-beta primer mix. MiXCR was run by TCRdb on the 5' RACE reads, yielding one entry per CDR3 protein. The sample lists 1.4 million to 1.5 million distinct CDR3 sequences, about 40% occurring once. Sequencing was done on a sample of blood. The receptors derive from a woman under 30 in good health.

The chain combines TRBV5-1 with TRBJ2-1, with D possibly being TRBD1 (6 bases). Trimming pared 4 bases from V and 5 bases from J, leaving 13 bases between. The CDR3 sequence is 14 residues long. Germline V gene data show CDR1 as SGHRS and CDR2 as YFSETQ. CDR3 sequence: CASSVEQGNNEQFF. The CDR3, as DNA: TGCGCCAGCAGCGTGGAACAGGGAAACAATGAGCAGTTCTTC.

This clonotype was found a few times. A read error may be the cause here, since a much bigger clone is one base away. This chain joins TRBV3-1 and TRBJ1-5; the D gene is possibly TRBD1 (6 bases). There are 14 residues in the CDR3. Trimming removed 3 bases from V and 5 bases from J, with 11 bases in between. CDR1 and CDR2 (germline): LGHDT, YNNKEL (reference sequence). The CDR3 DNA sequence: TGTGCCAGCAGCCAGAGGACAGACGATCAGCCCCAGCATTTT. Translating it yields CASSQRTDDQPQHF. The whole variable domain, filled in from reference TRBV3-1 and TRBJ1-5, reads DTAVSQTPKYLVTQMGNDKSIKCEQNLGHDTMYWYKQDSKKFLKIMFSYNNKELIINETVPNRFSPKSPDKAHLNLHINSLELGDSAVYFCASSQRTDDQPQHFGDGTRLSIL.

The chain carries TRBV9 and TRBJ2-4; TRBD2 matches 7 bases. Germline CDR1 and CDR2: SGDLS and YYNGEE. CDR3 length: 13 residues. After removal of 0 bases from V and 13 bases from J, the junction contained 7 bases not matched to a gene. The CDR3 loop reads CASSVGLGGEQYF. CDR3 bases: TGTGCCAGCAGCGTAGGGCTGGGAGGGGAGCAGTACTTC.

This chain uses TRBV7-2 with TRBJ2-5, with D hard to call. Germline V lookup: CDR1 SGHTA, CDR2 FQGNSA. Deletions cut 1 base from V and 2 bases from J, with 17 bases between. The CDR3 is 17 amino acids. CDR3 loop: CASSLEPFGGQQETQYF. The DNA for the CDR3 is TGTGCCAGCAGCTTAGAACCGTTCGGCGGCCAGCAAGAGACCCAGTACTTC.

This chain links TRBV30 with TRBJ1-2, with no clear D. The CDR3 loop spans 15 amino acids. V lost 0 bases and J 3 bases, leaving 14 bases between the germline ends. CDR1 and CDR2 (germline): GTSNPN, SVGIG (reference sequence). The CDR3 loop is CAWSVRAGMDYGYTF. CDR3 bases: TGTGCCTGGAGTGTACGGGCCGGGATGGACTATGGCTACACCTTC.

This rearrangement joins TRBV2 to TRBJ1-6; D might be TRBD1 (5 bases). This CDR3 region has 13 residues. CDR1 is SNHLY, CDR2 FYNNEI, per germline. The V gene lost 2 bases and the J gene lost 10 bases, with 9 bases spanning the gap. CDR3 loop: CASSEQGWSPLHF. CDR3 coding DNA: TGTGCCAGCAGTGAACAGGGATGGTCACCCCTCCACTTT.

The CDR3 nucleotides read TGTGCCAGCAGAGACTCTCCTCCTAGCACAGATACGCAGTATTTT. Translating it yields CASRDSPPSTDTQYF. The chain recombines TRBV5-5 with TRBJ2-3, with D unresolved. The CDR3 loop spans 15 amino acids. Germline V gene lookup returns CDR1 SGHKS and CDR2 YYEKEE (reference sequence). The V and J ends lost 5 bases and 0 bases respectively, with 13 bases between them.

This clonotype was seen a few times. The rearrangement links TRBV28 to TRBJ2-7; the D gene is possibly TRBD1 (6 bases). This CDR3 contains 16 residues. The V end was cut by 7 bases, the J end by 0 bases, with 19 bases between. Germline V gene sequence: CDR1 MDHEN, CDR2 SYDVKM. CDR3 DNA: TGTGCCAGCACCACTTACGACAGGTCAAGCTCCTACGAGCAGTACTTC. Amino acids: CASTTYDRSSSYEQYF.

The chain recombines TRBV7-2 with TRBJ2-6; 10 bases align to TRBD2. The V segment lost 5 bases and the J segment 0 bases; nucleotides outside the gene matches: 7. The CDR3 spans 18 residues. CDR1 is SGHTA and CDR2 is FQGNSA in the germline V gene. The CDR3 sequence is CASSERLAGSSGANVLTF. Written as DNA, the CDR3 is TGTGCCAGCAGCGAGAGACTAGCGGGTAGCTCTGGGGCCAACGTCCTGACTTTC.

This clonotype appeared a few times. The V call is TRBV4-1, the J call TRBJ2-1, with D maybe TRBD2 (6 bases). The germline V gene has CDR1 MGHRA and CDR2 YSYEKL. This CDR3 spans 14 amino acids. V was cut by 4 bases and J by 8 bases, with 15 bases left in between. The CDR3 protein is CASSRTRVADEQFF. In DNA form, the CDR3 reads TGCGCCAGCAGCCGCACCCGGGTAGCGGATGAGCAGTTCTTC.

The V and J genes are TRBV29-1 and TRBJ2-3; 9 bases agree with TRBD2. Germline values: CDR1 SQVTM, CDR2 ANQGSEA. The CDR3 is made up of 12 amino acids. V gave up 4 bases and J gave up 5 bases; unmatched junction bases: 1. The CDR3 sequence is CSVALAGDTQYF. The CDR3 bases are TGCAGCGTTGCACTAGCGGGAGATACGCAGTATTTT.

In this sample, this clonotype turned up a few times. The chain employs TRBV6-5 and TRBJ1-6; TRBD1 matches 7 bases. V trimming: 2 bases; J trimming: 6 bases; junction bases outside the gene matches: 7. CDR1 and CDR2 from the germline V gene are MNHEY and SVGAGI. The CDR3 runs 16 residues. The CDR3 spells CASSYGDSPLNSPLHF. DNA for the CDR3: TGTGCCAGCAGTTACGGGGACAGCCCACTTAATTCACCCCTCCACTTT.

DNA of the CDR3: TGCGCCAGCAGCCAAGTTCGGGGGGAACCAGGTGGCTACACCTTC. It codes for CASSQVRGEPGGYTF. The chain uses TRBV4-1 and TRBJ1-2; D possibly corresponds to TRBD1 (5 bases). Germline V gene sequence: CDR1 MGHRA, CDR2 YSYEKL. There are 15 residues in the CDR3. The ends were cut back, 1 base at V and 7 bases at J, with 16 bases in the middle.

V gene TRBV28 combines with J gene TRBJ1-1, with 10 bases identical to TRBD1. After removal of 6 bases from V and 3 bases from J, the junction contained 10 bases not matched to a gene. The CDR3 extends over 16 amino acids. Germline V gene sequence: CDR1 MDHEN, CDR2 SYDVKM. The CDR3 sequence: CASRSPPGQGYTEAFF. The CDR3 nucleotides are TGTGCCAGCAGATCCCCGCCGGGACAGGGGTACACTGAAGCTTTCTTT.

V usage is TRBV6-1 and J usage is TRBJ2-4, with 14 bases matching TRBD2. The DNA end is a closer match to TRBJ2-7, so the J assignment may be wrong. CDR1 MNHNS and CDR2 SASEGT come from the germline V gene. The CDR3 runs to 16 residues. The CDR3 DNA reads TGTGCCAGCAGTGAACGGACTAGCGGGGGGAGCTACGAGCAGTACTTC. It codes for CASSERTSGGSYEQYF.

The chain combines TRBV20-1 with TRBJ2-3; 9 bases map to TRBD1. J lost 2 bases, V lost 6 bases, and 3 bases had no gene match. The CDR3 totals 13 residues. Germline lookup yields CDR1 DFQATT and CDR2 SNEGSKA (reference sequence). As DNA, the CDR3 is TGCAGTGCCCGGGACAGGGTCACAGATACGCAGTATTTT. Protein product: CSARDRVTDTQYF.

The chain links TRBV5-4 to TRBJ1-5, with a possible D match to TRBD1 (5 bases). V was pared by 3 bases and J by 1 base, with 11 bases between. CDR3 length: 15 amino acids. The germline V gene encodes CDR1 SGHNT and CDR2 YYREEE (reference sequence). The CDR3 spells CASSWGVESNQPQHF. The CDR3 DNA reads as TGTGCCAGCAGCTGGGGGGTGGAGAGCAATCAGCCCCAGCATTTT.

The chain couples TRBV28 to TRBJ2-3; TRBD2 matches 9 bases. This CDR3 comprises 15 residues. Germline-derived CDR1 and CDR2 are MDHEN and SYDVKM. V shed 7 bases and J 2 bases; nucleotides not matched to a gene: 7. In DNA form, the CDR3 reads TGTGCCAGCACCGAGCGGGGGGAGAACACAGATACGCAGTATTTT. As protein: CASTERGENTDTQYF.